This T cell receptor beta chain was found in a study of blood T cells in healthy people across ages. Study-level findings and limits: When set beside aged donors, long-lived donors presented more naive CD4+ cells and higher diversity. Age showed a roughly linear inverse relationship with TCR beta diversity per million T cells.

Between the trimmed V and J ends, which lost 5 bases and 8 bases, there was a span of 12 bases. CDR1 MNHEY and CDR2 SVGAGI come from the germline V gene. The CDR3 is made up of 12 amino acids. The use of a sample-barcoded 5' primer and a J-beta primer mix characterized a second PCR of roughly 6 to 11 cycles. Each cDNA molecule, via a template-switch adaptor with 12 random nucleotides, was tagged. TCRdb ran MiXCR on the 5' RACE reads and lists one entry per CDR3 protein. The sample contains hundreds of thousands of distinct CDR3 sequences, nearly 60% of which appear only once. Healthy Caucasians from Russia aged roughly 6 to 95 served as donors. A remark on this clonotype: Its specificity is unknown.

The sequence came from a man aged 30 to 45 in good health. The material sequenced was blood. The rearrangement links TRBV6-5 to TRBJ1-2; D is unclear. CDR3 DNA sequence: TGTGCCAGCAGTACCTGGTCTAACGGCTACACCTTC. Its protein product is CASSTWSNGYTF.